One and the same sample provided the 9 T cell receptor beta chains below, sequenced in a study of T cells in Graves' hyperthyroidism and ophthalmopathy. RNA transcripts yielded amplified TCR beta CDR3 regions. When the TCR CDR3 underwent first-round RT-PCR, the HTBI primer set was used. TCRdb reprocessed the multiplex PCR reads with MiXCR, giving one entry per CDR3 protein. The sample has hundreds of thousands of distinct CDR3 sequences; around 15% are singletons. Source material: blood. The receptors come from a woman younger than 30 with Graves' hyperthyroidism.

The rearrangement links TRBV4-1 to TRBJ2-7; D may correspond to TRBD1 or TRBD2 (5 bases each). Per the germline V gene, CDR1 is MGHRA and CDR2 is YSYEKL. The CDR3 is 14 residues long. V was pared by 0 bases and J by 7 bases, with 13 bases between. In DNA, the CDR3 is TGCGCCAGCAGCCAAGAAAGCCGGTGGGGGGAGCAGTACTTC. This translates into CASSQESRWGEQYF.

This clonotype was seen many times. V usage is TRBV20-1 and J usage is TRBJ1-1; D is possibly TRBD1 (5 bases). The CDR3 covers 12 residues. Germline V lookup: CDR1 DFQATT, CDR2 SNEGSKA (reference sequence). V was shortened by 5 bases and J by 7 bases, with 14 bases between the two germline ends. The chain's CDR3 is CSASLEGLEAFF. Written as DNA, the CDR3 is TGCAGTGCTTCCCTGGAGGGACTTGAAGCTTTCTTT.

This clonotype was observed a few times. Possible read error: a much larger clone is one base away. The chain links TRBV13 to TRBJ1-2; TRBD1 aligns across 11 bases. The CDR3 sequence is 16 residues long. CDR1 PRHDT and CDR2 FYEKMQ come from the germline V gene (reference sequence). The CDR3 protein is CASSFNQGQGAYDYTF. The CDR3 coding sequence is TGTGCCAGCAGCTTTAACCAAGGACAGGGGGCTTATGACTACACCTTC.

This clonotype was counted many times. The J gene is TRBJ1-5, the V gene TRBV6-1; tentatively, D is TRBD1 (5 bases). Between the trimmed V and J ends, which lost 6 bases and 10 bases, there was a span of 16 bases. Germline V lookup: CDR1 MNHNS, CDR2 SASEGT. This CDR3 is 13 amino acids long. The CDR3 DNA sequence: TGTGCCAGCAGAAACACCTTCGGGGACCCCCAGCATTTT. It is translated as CASRNTFGDPQHF.

This rearrangement joins TRBV9 to TRBJ2-1; possibly TRBD2 for D (5 bases). The CDR3 runs 16 residues. The V gene's germline CDR1 is SGDLS and CDR2 YYNGEE. Trimming pared 3 bases from V and 5 bases from J, leaving 18 bases between. The CDR3 DNA follows: TGTGCCAGCAGCGCCGGCCGAACAGAGGGAAACAATGAGCAGTTCTTC. Protein product: CASSAGRTEGNNEQFF.

About this clonotype itself: A much larger clone lies a single base off, so this may be a read error. This chain uses TRBV11-2 with TRBJ2-2, with 8 bases that match TRBD2. Germline-derived CDR1 and CDR2 are SGHAT and FQNNGV. After removal of 1 base from V and 0 bases from J, the junction contained 1 base not matched to a gene. The CDR3 is 16 residues long. The CDR3 DNA is TGTGCCAGCAGCTTAGGACTAGCGCCGAACACCGGGGAGCTGTTTTTT. Its protein product is CASSLGLAPNTGELFF.

This clonotype was counted many times. V is TRBV20-1 and J is TRBJ2-1, with TRBD2 matching 12 bases. The CDR3 runs 16 residues. Germline V gene data show CDR1 as DFQATT and CDR2 as SNEGSKA (reference sequence). The V segment lost 0 bases and the J segment 7 bases; nucleotides outside the gene matches: 7. CDR3 in DNA: TGCAGTGCTAGAGATCGGACTAGCGGGAATTGGAATGAGCAGTTCTTC. Amino acid sequence: CSARDRTSGNWNEQFF.

Many counts were recorded for this clonotype. This chain connects TRBV27 to TRBJ2-2; TRBD2 aligns across 12 bases. The junction had 8 bases not matched to a gene; V was cut back by 1 base and J by 8 bases. There are 17 residues in the CDR3. Germline CDR1 MNHEY, CDR2 SMNVEV (reference sequence). In nucleotides, the CDR3 is TGTGCCAGCAGTTTATTCCCCCTAGCGGGAGGGCCAGGGGAGCTGTTTTTT. It yields the protein CASSLFPLAGGPGELFF.

This clonotype was recorded a few times. The V call is TRBV2, the J call TRBJ1-6; no reliable D call. CDR1 is SNHLY, CDR2 FYNNEI, per germline. V was trimmed by 4 bases and J by 0 bases, leaving 10 bases between them. This CDR3 comprises 16 residues. The CDR3, as DNA: TGTGCCAGCAGTGCGAGGGAGAGCTCCTATAATTCACCCCTCCACTTT. Protein: CASSARESSYNSPLHF.